This section outlines one T cell receptor beta chain sequence together with its context. Sequencing relied on immunoSEQ assay v3.0, run at survey level. Some clones are missing from TCRdb's copy, which holds only in-frame ones; the method was immunoSEQ multiplex PCR. The sample has approximately 26,000 clones, 79% seen once; the top ten hold more than 8.5%. This record belongs to a study of long-term antiretroviral therapy in people with HIV. Background on the study: It was about a decade before the 2015 immediate-ART recommendation that the earliest samples were taken.

This CDR3 is built from 15 residues. Trimming at V came to 5 bases and at J to 2 bases, leaving 6 bases not matched to a gene. Germline assignment: CDR1 LNHDA and CDR2 SQIVND (reference sequence). J is TRBJ2-7 and V is TRBV19; 10 bases align to TRBD2. The sequencing used unsorted PBMCs, collected 1.2 years after starting antiretroviral therapy. This sequence was found in a middle-aged woman with HIV. CDR3 in amino acids: CASSPRTSGPYEQYF. The CDR3 DNA is TGTGCCAGTAGTCCCCGGACTAGCGGCCCCTACGAGCAGTACTTC.